This entry features one T cell receptor beta chain sequence. This specimen comes from a study of T-cell reconstitution after alpha-beta-depleted transplantation in children. Unique molecular identifiers were used in preparing the TCRbeta library. One entry per CDR3 protein, called by TCRdb with MiXCR from the PCR reads. Of over 550,000 distinct CDR3 sequences in the sample, over 9.5% were seen once. The material sequenced was PBMCs from the stem cell graft donor, taken from the stem cell graft. This receptor was obtained from a human donor who donated a stem cell graft to a child with acute myeloid leukemia.

Written as DNA, the CDR3 is TGTGCCAGCAGTTTCCCCTCAGCAGGGGCCGATGAGCAGTTCTTC. This translates into CASSFPSAGADEQFF. The chain employs TRBV12-3 or TRBV12-4 and TRBJ2-1; D is possibly TRBD1 (6 bases). V dropped 3 bases and J dropped 8 bases, with 17 bases sitting between them. CDR3 length equals 15 residues.